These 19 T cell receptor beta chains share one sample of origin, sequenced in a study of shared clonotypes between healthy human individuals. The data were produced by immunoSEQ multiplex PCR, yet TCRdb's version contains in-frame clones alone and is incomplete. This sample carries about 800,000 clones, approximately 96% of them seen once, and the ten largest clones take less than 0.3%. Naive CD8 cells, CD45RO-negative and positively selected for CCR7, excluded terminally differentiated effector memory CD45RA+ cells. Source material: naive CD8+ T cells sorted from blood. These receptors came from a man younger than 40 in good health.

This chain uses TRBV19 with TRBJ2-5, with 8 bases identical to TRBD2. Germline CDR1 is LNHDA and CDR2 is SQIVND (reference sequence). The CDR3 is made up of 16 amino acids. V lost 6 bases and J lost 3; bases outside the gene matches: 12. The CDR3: CASSQTGLAFKETQYF. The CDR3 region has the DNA TGTGCCAGTAGCCAAACAGGACTAGCCTTCAAAGAGACCCAGTACTTC.

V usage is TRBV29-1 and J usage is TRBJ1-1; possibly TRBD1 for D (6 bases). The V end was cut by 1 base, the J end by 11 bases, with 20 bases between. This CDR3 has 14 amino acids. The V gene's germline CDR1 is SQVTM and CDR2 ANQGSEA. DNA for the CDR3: TGCAGCGTTGAAGCTGGATCGACGGCAGGGGCGGCTTTCTTT. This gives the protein CSVEAGSTAGAAFF.

CDR3 sequence reads: CASSSSGRAEQYF. The CDR3 bases are TGTGCCAGCAGCTCTAGCGGGAGGGCCGAGCAGTACTTC. The genes are TRBV7-9 and TRBJ2-7, with TRBD2 matching 12 bases. The CDR3 runs to 13 residues. The germline V gene has CDR1 SEHNR and CDR2 FQNEAQ (reference sequence). J lost 6 bases, V lost 4 bases, and 1 base had no gene match.

The CDR3 DNA follows: TGTGCCAGCAGTCCTTTGGCTAGTGGCTCGAATGAGCAGTTCTTC. Protein: CASSPLASGSNEQFF. This chain links TRBV27 with TRBJ2-1; D gene uncertain. The CDR3 consists of 15 residues. V lost 5 bases to trimming and J lost 7 bases, with 18 bases between them. The germline V gene has CDR1 MNHEY and CDR2 SMNVEV (reference sequence).

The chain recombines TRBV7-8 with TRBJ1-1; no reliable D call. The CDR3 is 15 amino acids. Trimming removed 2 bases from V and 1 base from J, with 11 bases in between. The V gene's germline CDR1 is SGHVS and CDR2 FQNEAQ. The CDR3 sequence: CASSLLRAANTEAFF. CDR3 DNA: TGTGCCAGCAGCTTATTGAGGGCGGCGAACACTGAAGCTTTCTTT.

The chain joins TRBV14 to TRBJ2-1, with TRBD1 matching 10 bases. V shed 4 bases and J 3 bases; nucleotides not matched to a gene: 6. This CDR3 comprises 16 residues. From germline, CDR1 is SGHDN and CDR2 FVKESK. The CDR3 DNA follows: TGTGCCAGCAGCCGAGAGTGGACAGGGGGCTACAATGAGCAGTTCTTC. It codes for CASSREWTGGYNEQFF.

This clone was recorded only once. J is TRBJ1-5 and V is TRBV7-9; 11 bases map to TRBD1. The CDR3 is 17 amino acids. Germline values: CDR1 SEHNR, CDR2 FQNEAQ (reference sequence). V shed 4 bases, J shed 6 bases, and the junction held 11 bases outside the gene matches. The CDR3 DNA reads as TGTGCCAGCAGCTCAGACCGGCGGACAGGGGGCGTTCAGCCCCAGCATTTT. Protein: CASSSDRRTGGVQPQHF.

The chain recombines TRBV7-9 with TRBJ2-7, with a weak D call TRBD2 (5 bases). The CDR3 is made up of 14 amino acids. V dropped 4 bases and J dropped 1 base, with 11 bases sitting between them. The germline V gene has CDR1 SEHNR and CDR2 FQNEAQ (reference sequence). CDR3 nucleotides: TGTGCCAGCAGCTGGTCCGGGGTGTCCTACGAGCAGTACTTC. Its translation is CASSWSGVSYEQYF.

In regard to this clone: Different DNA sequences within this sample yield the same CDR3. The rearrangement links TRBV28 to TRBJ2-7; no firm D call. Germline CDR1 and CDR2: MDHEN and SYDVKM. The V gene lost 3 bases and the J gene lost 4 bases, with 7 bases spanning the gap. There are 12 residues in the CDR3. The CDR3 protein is CASSFSPYEQYF. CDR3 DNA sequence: TGTGCCAGCAGTTTTTCCCCTTACGAGCAGTACTTC.

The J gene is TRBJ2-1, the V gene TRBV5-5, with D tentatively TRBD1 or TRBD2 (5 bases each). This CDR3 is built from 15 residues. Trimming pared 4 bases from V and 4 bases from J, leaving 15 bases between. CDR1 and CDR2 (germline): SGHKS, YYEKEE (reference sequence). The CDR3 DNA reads TGTGCCAGCAGCCAGCTAGGGGAGACATACAATGAGCAGTTCTTC. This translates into CASSQLGETYNEQFF.

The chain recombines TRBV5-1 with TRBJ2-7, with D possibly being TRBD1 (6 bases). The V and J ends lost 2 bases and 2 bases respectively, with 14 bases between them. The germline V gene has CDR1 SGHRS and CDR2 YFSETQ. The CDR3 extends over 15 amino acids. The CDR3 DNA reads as TGCGCCAGCAGCTTCACGACAGGAATGGCCTACGAGCAGTACTTC. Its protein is CASSFTTGMAYEQYF.

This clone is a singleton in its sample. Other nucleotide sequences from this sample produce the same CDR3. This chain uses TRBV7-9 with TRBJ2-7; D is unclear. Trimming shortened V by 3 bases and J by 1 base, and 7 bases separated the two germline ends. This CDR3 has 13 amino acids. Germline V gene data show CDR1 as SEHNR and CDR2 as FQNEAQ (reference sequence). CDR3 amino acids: CASSFKGSYEQYF. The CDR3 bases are TGTGCCAGCAGCTTTAAGGGATCCTACGAGCAGTACTTC.

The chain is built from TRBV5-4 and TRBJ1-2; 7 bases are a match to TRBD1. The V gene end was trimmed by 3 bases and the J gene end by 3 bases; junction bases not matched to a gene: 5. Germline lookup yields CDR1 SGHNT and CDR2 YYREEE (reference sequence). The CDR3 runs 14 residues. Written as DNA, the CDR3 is TGTGCCAGCAGCTCGACAGGGTTCGACTATGGCTACACCTTC. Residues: CASSSTGFDYGYTF.

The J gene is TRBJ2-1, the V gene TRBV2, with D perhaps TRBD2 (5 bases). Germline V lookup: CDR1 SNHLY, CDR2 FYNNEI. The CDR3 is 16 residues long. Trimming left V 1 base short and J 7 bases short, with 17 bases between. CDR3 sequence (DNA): TGTGCCAGCAGTGAAGAAGCGCGGGTTATCAATAATGAGCAGTTCTTC. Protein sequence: CASSEEARVINNEQFF.

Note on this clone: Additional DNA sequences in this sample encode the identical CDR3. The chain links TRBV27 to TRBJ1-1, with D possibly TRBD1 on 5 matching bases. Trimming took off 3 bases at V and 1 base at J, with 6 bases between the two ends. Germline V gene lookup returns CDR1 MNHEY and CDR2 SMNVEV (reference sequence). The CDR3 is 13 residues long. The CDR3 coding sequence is TGTGCCAGCAGTTTCGGGGGGAACACTGAAGCTTTCTTT. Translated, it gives CASSFGGNTEAFF.

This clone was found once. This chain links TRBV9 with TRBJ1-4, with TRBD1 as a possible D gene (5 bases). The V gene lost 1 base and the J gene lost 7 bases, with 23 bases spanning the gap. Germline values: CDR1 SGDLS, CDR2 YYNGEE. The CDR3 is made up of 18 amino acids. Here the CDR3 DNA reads TGTGCCAGCAGCGTACCAACCGGGGCCGAAGTCGGCGGTGAAAAACTGTTTTTT. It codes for CASSVPTGAEVGGEKLFF.

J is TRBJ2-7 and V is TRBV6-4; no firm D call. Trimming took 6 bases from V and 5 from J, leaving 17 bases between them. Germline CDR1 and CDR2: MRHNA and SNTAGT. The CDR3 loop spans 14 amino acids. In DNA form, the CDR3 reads TGTGCCAGCAGATTTTCGGGTGTCCTCCACGAGCAGTACTTC. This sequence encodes CASRFSGVLHEQYF.

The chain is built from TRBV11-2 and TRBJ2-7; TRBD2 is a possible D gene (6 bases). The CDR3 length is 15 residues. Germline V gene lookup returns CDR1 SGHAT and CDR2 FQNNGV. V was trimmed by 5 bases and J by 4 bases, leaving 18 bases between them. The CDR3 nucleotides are TGTGCCAGCAGCCCTCTTTTCGGACTACCATACGAGCAGTACTTC. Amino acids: CASSPLFGLPYEQYF.

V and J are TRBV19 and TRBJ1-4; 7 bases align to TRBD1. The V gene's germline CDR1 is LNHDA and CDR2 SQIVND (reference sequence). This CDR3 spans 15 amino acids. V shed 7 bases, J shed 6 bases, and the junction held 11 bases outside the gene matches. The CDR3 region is CASTKAWQGDEKLFF. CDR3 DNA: TGTGCCAGTACCAAAGCATGGCAGGGGGATGAAAAACTGTTTTTT.